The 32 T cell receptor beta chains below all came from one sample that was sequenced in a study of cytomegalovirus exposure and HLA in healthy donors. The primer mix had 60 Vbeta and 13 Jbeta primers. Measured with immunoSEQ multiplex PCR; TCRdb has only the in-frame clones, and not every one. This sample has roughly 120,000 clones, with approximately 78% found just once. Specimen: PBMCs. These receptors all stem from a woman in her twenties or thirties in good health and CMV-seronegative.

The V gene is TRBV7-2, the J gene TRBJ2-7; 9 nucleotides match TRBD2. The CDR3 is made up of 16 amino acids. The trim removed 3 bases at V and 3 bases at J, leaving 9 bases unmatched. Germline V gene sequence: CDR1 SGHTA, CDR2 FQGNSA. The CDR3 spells CASSLGGGRALYEQYF. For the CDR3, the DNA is TGTGCCAGCAGCTTGGGGGGCGGGAGGGCCCTCTACGAGCAGTACTTC.

CDR3 sequence (DNA): TGCAGCGTGGGACAGGCCCGTTATCAGCCCCAGCATTTT. It is translated as CSVGQARYQPQHF. The rearrangement links TRBV29-1 to TRBJ1-5; 8 nucleotides align to TRBD1. The CDR3 is 13 amino acids. Germline CDR1 and CDR2: SQVTM and ANQGSEA. Trimming at V came to 6 bases and at J to 5 bases, leaving 6 bases not matched to a gene.

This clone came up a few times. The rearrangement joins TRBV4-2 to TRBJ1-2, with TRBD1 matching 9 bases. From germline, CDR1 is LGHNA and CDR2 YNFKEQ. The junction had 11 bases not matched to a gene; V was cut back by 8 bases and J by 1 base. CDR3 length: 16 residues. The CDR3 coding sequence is TGTGCCAGCTCTACCCGGGACAGGGCCTATAACTATGGCTACACCTTC. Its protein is CASSTRDRAYNYGYTF.

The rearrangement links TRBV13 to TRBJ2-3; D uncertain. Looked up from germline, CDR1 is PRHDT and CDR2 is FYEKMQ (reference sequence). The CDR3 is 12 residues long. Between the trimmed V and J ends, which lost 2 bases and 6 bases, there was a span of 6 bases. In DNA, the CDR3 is TGTGCCAGCAGCTTAAATCGGGATACGCAGTATTTT. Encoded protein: CASSLNRDTQYF.

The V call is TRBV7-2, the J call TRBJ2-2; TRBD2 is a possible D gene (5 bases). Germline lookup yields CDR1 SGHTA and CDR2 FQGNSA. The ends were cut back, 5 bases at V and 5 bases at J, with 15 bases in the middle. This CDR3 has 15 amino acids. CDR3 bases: TGTGCCAGCAGCCCCCTTCCGGGGTCGACCGGGGAGCTGTTTTTT. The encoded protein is CASSPLPGSTGELFF.

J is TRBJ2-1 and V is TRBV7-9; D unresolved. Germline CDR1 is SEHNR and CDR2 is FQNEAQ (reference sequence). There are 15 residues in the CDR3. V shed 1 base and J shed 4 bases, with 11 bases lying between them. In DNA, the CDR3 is TGTGCCAGCAGCTTAGACCCCACCACATACAATGAGCAGTTCTTC. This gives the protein CASSLDPTTYNEQFF.

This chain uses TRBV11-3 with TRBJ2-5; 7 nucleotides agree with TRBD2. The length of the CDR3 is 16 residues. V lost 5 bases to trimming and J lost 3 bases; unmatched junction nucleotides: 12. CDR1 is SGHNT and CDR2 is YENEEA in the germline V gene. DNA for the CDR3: TGTGCCAGCAGCCCGGGGAGGGGAGGATGGGAAGAGACCCAGTACTTC. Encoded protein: CASSPGRGGWEETQYF.

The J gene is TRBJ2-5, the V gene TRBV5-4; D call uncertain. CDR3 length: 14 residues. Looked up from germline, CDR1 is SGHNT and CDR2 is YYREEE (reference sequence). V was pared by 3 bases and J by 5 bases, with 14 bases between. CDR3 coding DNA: TGTGCCAGCAGCTCCCACCACAGAGTCGAGACCCAGTACTTC. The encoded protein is CASSSHHRVETQYF.

The DNA of the CDR3 is TGCGCCAGCAGTCAACCGGTGGATTCACCCCTCCACTTT. It is translated as CASSQPVDSPLHF. This chain links TRBV10-2 with TRBJ1-6; D is undetermined. Germline values: CDR1 WSHSY, CDR2 SAAADI. V lost 5 bases and J lost 8, with 10 bases in between. The CDR3 runs to 13 residues.

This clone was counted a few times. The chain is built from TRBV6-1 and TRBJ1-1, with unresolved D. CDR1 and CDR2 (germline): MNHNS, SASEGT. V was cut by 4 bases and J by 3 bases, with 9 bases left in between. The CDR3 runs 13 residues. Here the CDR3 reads CASSGREYTEAFF. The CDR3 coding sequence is TGTGCCAGCAGTGGCCGGGAATACACTGAAGCTTTCTTT.

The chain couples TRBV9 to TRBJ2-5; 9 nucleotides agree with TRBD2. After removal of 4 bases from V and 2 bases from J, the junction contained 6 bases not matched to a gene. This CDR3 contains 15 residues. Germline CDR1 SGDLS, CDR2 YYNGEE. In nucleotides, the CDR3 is TGTGCCAGCAGCTTACGGACTAGCGATCAAGAGACCCAGTACTTC. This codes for CASSLRTSDQETQYF. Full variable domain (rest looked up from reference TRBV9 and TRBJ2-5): DSGVTQTPKHLITATGQRVTLRCSPRSGDLSVYWYQQSLDQGLQFLIQYYNGEERAKGNILERFSAQQFPDLHSELNLSSLELGDSALYFCASSLRTSDQETQYFGPGTRLLVL.

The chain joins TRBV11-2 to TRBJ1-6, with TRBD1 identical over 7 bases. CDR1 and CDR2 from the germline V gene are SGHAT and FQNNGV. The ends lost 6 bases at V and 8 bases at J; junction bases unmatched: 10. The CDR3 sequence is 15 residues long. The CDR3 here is CASRTQGGGDSPLHF. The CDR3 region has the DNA TGTGCCAGCAGAACTCAGGGGGGAGGTGATTCACCCCTCCACTTT.

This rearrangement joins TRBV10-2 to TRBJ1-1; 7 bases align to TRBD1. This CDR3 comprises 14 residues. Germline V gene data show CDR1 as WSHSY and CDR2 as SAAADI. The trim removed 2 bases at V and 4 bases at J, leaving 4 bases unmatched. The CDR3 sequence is CASSEPTGRTEAFF. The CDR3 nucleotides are TGCGCCAGCAGTGAGCCGACAGGGCGCACTGAAGCTTTCTTT.

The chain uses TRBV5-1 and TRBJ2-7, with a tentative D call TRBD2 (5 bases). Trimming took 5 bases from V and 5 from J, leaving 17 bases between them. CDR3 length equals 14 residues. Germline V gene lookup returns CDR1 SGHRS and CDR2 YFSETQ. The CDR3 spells CASSSGNSRDEQYF. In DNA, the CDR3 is TGCGCCAGCAGTTCCGGGAACTCTAGGGACGAGCAGTACTTC.

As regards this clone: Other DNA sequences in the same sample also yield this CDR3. The CDR3 here is CASSYGLAGTDTQYF. The CDR3 DNA is TGTGCCAGCAGTTACGGGCTAGCGGGGACAGATACGCAGTATTTT. The chain employs TRBV6-5 and TRBJ2-3, with 9 positions matching TRBD2. The CDR3 length is 15 residues. CDR1 and CDR2 (germline): MNHEY, SVGAGI. Trimming cost V 2 bases and J 3 bases; bases outside gene matches: 3.

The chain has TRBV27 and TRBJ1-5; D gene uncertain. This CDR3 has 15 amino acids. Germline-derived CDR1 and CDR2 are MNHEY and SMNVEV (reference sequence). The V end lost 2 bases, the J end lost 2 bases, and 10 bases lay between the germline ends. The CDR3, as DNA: TGTGCCAGCAGTTTAAGCCGGTCGGGCAATCAGCCCCAGCATTTT. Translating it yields CASSLSRSGNQPQHF.

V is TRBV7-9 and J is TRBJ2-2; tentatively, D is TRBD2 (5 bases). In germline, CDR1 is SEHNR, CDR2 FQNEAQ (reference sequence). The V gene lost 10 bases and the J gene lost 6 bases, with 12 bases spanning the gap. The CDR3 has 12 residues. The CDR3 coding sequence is TGTGCCATCGGGGTGGTTTCCGGGGAGCTGTTTTTT. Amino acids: CAIGVVSGELFF.

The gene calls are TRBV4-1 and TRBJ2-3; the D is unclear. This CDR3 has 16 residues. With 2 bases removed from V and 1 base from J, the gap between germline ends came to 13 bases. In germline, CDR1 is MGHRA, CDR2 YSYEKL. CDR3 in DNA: TGCGCCAGCAGCCAACTCGGCCCACGGGGCACAGATACGCAGTATTTT. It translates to CASSQLGPRGTDTQYF.

This CDR3 reads CASNRDSNTGELFF. The CDR3 DNA reads TGTGCCAGTAACCGGGACAGTAACACCGGGGAGCTGTTTTTT. The genes are TRBV11-3 and TRBJ2-2, with 7 bases matching TRBD1. With V trimmed by 9 bases and J by 2 bases, 6 bases remained unmatched. Germline V gives CDR1 SGHNT, CDR2 YENEEA. The CDR3 contains 14 residues.

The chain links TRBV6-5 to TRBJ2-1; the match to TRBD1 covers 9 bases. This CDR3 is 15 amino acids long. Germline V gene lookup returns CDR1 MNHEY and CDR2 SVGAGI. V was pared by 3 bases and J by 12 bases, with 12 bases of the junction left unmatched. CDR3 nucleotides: TGTGCCAGCAGTTATGATACAGGGGGCAGGGGGGGGCAGTTCTTC. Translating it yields CASSYDTGGRGGQFF.

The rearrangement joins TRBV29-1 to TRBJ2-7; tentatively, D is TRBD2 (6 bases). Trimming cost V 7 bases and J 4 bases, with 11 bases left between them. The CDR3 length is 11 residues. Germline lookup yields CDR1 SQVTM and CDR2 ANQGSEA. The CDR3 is CSGGGTYEQYF. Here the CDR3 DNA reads TGCAGCGGAGGTGGGACTTACGAGCAGTACTTC.

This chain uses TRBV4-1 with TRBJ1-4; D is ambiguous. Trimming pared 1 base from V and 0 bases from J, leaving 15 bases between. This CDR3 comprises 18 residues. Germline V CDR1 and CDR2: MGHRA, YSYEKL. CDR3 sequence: CASSQGRGAYATNEKLFF. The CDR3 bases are TGCGCCAGCAGCCAAGGACGGGGAGCCTATGCAACTAATGAAAAACTGTTTTTT.

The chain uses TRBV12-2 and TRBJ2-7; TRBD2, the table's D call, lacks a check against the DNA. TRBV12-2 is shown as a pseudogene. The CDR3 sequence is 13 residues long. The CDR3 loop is CASRVTGAYEQYF. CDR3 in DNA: TGTGCAAGTCGCGTAACGGGAGCCTACGAGCAGTACTTC.

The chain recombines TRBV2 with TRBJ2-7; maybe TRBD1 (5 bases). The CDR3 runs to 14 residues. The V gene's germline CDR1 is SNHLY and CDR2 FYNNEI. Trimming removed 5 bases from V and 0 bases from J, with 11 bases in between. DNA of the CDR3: TGTGCCAGCAGTCCAGGGTGGCACTCCTACGAGCAGTACTTC. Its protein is CASSPGWHSYEQYF.

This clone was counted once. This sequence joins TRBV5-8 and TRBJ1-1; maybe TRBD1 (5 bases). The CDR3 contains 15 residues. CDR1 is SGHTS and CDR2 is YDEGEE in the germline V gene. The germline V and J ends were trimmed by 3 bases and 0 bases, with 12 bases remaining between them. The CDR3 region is CASSSATDLNTEAFF. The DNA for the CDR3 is TGTGCCAGCAGCTCCGCGACAGATCTGAACACTGAAGCTTTCTTT. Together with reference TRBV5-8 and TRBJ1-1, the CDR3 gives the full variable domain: EAGVTQSPTHLIKTRGQQATLRCSPISGHTSVYWYQQALGLGLQFLLWYDEGEERNRGNFPPRFSGRQFPNYSSELNVNALELEDSALYLCASSSATDLNTEAFFGQGTRLTVV.

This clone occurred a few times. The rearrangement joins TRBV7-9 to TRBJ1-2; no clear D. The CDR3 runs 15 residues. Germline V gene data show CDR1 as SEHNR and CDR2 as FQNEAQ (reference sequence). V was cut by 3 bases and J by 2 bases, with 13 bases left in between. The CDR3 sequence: CASSFRRGGNYGYTF. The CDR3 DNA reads TGTGCCAGCAGCTTTAGGCGGGGAGGGAACTATGGCTACACCTTC.

CDR3 protein: CAISDRSSGTYNEQFF. The CDR3 DNA sequence: TGTGCCATCAGTGACCGATCTAGCGGAACCTACAATGAGCAGTTCTTC. This chain uses TRBV10-3 with TRBJ2-1, with 7 nucleotides matching TRBD2. With 3 bases clipped from V and 2 bases from J, the junction kept 7 bases outside the gene matches. This CDR3 region has 16 residues. Germline-derived CDR1 and CDR2 are ENHRY and SYGVKD.

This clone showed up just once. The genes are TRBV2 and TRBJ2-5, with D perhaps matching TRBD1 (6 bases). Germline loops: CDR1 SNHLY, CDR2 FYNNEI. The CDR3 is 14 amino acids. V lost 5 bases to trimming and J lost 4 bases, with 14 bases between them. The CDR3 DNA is TGTGCCAGCAGTCGACAGGTTGGGCGAGAGACCCAGTACTTC. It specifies CASSRQVGRETQYF.

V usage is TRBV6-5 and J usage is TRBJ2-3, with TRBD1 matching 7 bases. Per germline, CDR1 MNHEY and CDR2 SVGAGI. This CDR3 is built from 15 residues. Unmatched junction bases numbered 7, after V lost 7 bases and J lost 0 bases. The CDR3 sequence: CASTIRGQSTDTQYF. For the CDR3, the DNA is TGTGCCAGCACCATTAGGGGGCAGAGCACAGATACGCAGTATTTT.

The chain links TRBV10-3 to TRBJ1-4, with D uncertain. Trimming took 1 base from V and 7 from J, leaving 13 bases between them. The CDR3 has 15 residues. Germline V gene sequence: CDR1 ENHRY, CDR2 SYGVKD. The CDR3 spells CAISELSARGEKLFF. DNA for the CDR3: TGTGCCATCAGTGAGTTATCTGCCAGAGGTGAAAAACTGTTTTTT.

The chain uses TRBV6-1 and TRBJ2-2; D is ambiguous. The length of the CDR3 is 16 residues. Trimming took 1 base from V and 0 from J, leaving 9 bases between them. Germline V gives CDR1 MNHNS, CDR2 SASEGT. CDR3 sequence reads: CASSEGSGPNTGELFF. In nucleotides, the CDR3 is TGTGCCAGCAGTGAAGGGTCAGGCCCGAACACCGGGGAGCTGTTTTTT.

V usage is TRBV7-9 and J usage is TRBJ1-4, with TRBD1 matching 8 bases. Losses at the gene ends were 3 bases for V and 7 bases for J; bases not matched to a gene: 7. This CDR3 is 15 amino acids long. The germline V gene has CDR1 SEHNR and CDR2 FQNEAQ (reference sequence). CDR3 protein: CASSFARTGSEKLFF. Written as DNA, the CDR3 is TGTGCCAGCAGCTTCGCGAGGACAGGGAGTGAAAAACTGTTTTTT. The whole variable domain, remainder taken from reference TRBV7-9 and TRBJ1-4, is DTGVSQNPRHKITKRGQNVTFRCDPISEHNRLYWYRQTLGQGPEFLTYFQNEAQLEKSRLLSDRFSAERPKGSFSTLEIQRTEQGDSAMYLCASSFARTGSEKLFFGSGTQLSVL.